This T cell receptor (beta chain) comes out of a study of response to subunit inactivated influenza vaccine. Germline V gene sequence: CDR1 MNHEY, CDR2 SMNVEV (reference sequence). V lost 8 bases and J lost 2, with 14 bases in between. The CDR3 contains 14 residues. Findings and caveats of the study: With each seasonal influenza vaccination, the authors suggested, few new T cells are recruited.

This clonotype appeared many times. Its specificity is unknown. TCRdb processed the RT-PCR reads anew with MiXCR; each CDR3 protein has one entry. The sample yields under 500,000 distinct CDR3 sequences, approximately 9.9% seen once. The chain links TRBV27 to TRBJ2-3, with D perhaps assigned TRBD1 or TRBD2 (5 bases each). The source of this sequence is a man aged 45 to 65 who received an inactivated influenza vaccine. This specimen was PBMCs from blood, taken 45 days after vaccination. CDR3 DNA: TGTGCCAGCCGGGACGCTCATGCCACAGATACGCAGTATTTT. Translation gives CASRDAHATDTQYF.